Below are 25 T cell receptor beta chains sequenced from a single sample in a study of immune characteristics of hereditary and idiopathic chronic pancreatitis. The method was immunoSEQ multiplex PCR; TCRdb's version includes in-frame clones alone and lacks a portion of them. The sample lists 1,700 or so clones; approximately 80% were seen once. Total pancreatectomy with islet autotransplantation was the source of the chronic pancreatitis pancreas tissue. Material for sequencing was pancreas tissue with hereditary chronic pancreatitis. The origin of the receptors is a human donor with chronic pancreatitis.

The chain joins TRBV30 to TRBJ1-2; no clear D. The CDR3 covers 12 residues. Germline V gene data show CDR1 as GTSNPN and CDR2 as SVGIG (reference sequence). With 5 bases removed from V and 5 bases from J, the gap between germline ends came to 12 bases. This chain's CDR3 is CAWVGTEYGYTF. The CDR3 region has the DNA TGTGCCTGGGTGGGAACGGAGTATGGCTACACCTTC.

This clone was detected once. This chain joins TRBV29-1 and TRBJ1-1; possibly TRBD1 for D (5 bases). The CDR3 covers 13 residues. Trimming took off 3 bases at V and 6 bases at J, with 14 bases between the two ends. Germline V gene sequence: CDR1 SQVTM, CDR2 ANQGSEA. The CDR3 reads CSVEGVGFPEAFF. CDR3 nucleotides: TGCAGCGTTGAGGGGGTGGGGTTTCCTGAAGCTTTCTTT.

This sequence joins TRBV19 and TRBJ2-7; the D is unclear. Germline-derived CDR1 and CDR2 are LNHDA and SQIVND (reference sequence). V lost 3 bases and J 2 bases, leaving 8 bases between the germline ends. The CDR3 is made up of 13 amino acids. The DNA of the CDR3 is TGTGCCAGTAGTATCGGCCGAACCTACGAGCAGTACTTC. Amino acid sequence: CASSIGRTYEQYF.

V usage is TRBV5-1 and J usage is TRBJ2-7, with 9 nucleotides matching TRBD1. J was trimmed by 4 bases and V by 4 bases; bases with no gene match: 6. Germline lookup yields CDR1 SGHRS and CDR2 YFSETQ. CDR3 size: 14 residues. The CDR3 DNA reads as TGCGCCAGCAGCCCGGGACAGGGAATATACGAGCAGTACTTC. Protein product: CASSPGQGIYEQYF.

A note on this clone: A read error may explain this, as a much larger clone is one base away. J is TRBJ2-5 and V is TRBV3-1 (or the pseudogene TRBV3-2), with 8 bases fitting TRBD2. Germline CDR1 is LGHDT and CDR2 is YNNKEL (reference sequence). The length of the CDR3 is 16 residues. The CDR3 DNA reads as TGTGCCCGCAGCCAAGACGGGGGGGGGCCCCGGGAGACCCAGTACTTC. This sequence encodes CARSQDGGGPRETQYF.

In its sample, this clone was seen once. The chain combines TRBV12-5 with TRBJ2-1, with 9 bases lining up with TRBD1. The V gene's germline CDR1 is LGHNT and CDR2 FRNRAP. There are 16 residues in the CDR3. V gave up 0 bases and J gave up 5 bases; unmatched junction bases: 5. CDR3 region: CASGLVTGQGNNEQFF. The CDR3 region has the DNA TGTGCTAGTGGTTTGGTCACGGGACAGGGTAACAATGAGCAGTTCTTC.

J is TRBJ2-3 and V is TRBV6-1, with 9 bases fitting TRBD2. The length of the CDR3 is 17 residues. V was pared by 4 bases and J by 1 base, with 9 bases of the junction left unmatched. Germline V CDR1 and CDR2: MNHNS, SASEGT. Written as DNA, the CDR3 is TGTGCCAGCAGTGCGAAAATAGGCGGGGGGGGCACAGATACGCAGTATTTT. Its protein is CASSAKIGGGGTDTQYF.

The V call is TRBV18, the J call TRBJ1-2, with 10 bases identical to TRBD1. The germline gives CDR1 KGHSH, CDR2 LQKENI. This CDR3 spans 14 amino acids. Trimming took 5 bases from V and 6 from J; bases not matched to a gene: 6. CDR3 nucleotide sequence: TGTGCCAGCTCAGCCCGGGGACAGGGGAATGGCTACACCTTC. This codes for CASSARGQGNGYTF.

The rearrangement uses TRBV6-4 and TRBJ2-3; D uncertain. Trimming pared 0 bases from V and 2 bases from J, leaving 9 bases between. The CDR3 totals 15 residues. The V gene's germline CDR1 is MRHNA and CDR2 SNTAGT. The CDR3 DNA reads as TGTGCCAGCAGTGACTCCACGCACAACACAGATACGCAGTATTTT. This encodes CASSDSTHNTDTQYF.

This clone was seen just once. DNA of the CDR3: TGTGCCAGCAGCGCGAGAACGGCGGGCTATGGCTACACCTTC. Its protein product is CASSARTAGYGYTF. The J gene is TRBJ1-2, the V gene TRBV9; D unclear. CDR3 size: 14 residues. Per the germline V gene, CDR1 is SGDLS and CDR2 is YYNGEE. V was pared by 3 bases and J by 4 bases, with 13 bases between.

The CDR3 DNA reads as TGTGCCAGCAGTGACTCGGGACACTCCTACAATGAGCAGTTCTTC. It specifies CASSDSGHSYNEQFF. The rearrangement uses TRBV6-4 and TRBJ2-1; tentative D call: TRBD1 (6 bases). Per the germline V gene, CDR1 is MRHNA and CDR2 is SNTAGT. The CDR3 sequence is 15 residues long. Trimming pared 0 bases from V and 0 bases from J, leaving 6 bases between.

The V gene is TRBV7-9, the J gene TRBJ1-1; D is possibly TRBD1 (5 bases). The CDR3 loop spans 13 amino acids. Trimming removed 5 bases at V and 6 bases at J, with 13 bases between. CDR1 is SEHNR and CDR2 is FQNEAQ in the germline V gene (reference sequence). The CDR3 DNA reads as TGTGCCAGCAGCCTCAGGGTCGACGCTGAAGCTTTCTTT. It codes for CASSLRVDAEAFF.

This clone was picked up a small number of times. The CDR3 region is CASSQTGTKGQPQHF. For the CDR3, the DNA is TGTGCCAGCAGCCAAACCGGGACCAAGGGTCAGCCCCAGCATTTT. The V call is TRBV3-1 (or the pseudogene TRBV3-2), the J call TRBJ1-5; a weak D match, TRBD1 (5 bases). V lost 2 bases to trimming and J lost 6 bases, with 14 bases between them. Germline-derived CDR1 and CDR2 are LGHDT and YNNKEL (reference sequence). The CDR3 is made up of 15 amino acids.

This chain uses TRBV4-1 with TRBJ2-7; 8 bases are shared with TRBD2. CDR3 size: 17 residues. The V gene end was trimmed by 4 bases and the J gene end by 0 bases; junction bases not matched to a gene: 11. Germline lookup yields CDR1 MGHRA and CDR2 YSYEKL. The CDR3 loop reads CASSPPGGGTNSYEQYF. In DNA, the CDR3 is TGCGCCAGCAGCCCCCCCGGGGGGGGGACGAACTCCTACGAGCAGTACTTC.

CDR3 sequence (DNA): TGTGCCAGCAGCTTGGGGAGCGGGGGGAATCTCCTTACTCAAGAGACCCAGTACTTC. It codes for CASSLGSGGNLLTQETQYF. V gene TRBV5-4 combines with J gene TRBJ2-5; 9 bases agree with TRBD2. Germline V CDR1 and CDR2: SGHNT, YYREEE (reference sequence). Trimming cost V 0 bases and J 2 bases; bases outside gene matches: 14. The CDR3 runs 19 residues. Together with reference TRBV5-4 and TRBJ2-5, the CDR3 gives the full variable domain: ETGVTQSPTHLIKTRGQQVTLRCSSQSGHNTVSWYQQALGQGPQFIFQYYREEENGRGNFPPRFSGLQFPNYSSELNVNALELDDSALYLCASSLGSGGNLLTQETQYFGPGTRLLVL.

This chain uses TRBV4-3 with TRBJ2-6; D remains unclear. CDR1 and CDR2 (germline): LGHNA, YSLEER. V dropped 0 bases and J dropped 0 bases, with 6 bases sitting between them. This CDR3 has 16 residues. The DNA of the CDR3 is TGCGCCAGCAGCCAAGATCACAGCTCTGGGGCCAACGTCCTGACTTTC. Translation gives CASSQDHSSGANVLTF.

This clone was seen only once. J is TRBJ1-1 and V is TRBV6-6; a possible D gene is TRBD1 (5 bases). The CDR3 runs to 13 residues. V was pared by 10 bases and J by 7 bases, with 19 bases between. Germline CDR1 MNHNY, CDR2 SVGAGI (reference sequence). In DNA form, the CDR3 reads TGTGCCACCCTACGGGGGGAAGGAGGTGAAGCTTTCTTT. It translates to CATLRGEGGEAFF.

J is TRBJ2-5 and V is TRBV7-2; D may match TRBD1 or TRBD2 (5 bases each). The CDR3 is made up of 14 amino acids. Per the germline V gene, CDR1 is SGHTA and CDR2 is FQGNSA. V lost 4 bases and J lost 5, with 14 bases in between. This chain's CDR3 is CASSSVRGEETQYF. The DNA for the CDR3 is TGTGCCAGCAGCTCCGTACGGGGCGAGGAGACCCAGTACTTC.

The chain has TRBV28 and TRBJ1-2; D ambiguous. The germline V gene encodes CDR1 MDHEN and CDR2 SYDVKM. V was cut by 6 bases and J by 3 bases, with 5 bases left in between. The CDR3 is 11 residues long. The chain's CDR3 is CASSHHYGYTF. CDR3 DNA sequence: TGTGCCAGCAGCCATCACTATGGCTACACCTTC.

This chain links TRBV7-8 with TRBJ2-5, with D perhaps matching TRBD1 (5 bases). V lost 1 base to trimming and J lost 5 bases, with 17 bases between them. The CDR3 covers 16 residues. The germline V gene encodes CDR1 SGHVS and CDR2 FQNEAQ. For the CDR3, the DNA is TGTGCCAGCAGCTTAGAGGCAGGGTTGGTTAGGGAGACCCAGTACTTC. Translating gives CASSLEAGLVRETQYF.

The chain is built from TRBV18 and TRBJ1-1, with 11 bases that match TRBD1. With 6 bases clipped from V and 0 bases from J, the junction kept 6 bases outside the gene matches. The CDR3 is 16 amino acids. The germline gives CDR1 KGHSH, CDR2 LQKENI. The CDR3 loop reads CASSLDRGRVNTEAFF. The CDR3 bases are TGTGCCAGCTCGTTGGACAGGGGGCGCGTGAACACTGAAGCTTTCTTT.

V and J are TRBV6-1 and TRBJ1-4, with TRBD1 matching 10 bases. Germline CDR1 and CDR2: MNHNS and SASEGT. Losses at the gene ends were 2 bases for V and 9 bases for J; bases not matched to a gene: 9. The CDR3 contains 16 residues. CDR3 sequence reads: CASSEYEGTGDQKLFF. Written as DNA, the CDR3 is TGTGCCAGCAGTGAATACGAGGGGACAGGGGACCAAAAACTGTTTTTT.

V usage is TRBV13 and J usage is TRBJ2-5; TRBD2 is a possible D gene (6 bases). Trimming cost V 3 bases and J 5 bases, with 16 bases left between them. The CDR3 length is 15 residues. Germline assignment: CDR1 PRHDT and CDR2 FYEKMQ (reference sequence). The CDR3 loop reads CASSLEGPPRETQYF. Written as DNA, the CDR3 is TGTGCCAGCAGCTTGGAGGGGCCTCCTCGGGAGACCCAGTACTTC.

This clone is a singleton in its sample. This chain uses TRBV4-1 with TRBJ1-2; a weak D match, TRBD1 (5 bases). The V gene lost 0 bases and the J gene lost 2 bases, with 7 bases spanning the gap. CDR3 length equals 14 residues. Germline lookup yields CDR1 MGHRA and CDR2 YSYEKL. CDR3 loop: CASSQERGNYGYTF. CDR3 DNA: TGCGCCAGCAGCCAAGAGCGGGGCAACTATGGCTACACCTTC.

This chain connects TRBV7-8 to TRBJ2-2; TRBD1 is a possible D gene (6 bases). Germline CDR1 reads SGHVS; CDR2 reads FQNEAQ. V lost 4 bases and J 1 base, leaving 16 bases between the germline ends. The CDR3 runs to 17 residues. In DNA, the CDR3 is TGTGCCAGCAGCTCCCATTTATTGGGACAGAACACCGGGGAGCTGTTTTTT. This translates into CASSSHLLGQNTGELFF.